Shown below are 27 T cell receptor beta chains from a single sample sequenced in a study of T cell responses to AZD1222 COVID-19 vaccine. Method: immunoSEQ multiplex PCR; TCRdb's copy keeps in-frame clones and lacks some. The sample comprises tens of thousands of clones, over 90% of which are singletons, and 5.2% rests with the top ten. The sequenced sample was peripheral blood, obtained on day 0 of AZD1222 vaccination. The source is an adult in good health.

This clone appeared once. The V call is TRBV27, the J call TRBJ2-7; D is undetermined. This CDR3 has 13 residues. V was trimmed by 3 bases and J by 2 bases, leaving 8 bases between them. Germline V gene data show CDR1 as MNHEY and CDR2 as SMNVEV (reference sequence). CDR3 sequence: CASSLGDPYEQYF. CDR3 bases: TGTGCCAGCAGTTTGGGCGACCCCTACGAGCAGTACTTC.

The genes are TRBV27 and TRBJ2-5; TRBD1 might be the D (6 bases). The V gene's germline CDR1 is MNHEY and CDR2 SMNVEV (reference sequence). The CDR3 runs 16 residues. The germline V and J ends were trimmed by 1 base and 1 base, with 13 bases remaining between them. In nucleotides, the CDR3 is TGTGCCAGCAGTTTATATGGACAGCTACTCCAAGAGACCCAGTACTTC. Encoded protein: CASSLYGQLLQETQYF.

V gene TRBV20-1 combines with J gene TRBJ1-1; 7 positions agree with TRBD1. This CDR3 spans 13 amino acids. Germline V lookup: CDR1 DFQATT, CDR2 SNEGSKA (reference sequence). Trimming cost V 3 bases and J 6 bases; bases outside gene matches: 7. CDR3 coding DNA: TGCAGTGCTAGTCAGACAGGGAAACCTGAAGCTTTCTTT. Residues: CSASQTGKPEAFF.

V gene TRBV7-9 combines with J gene TRBJ2-3, with TRBD1 matching 7 bases. J lost 4 bases, V lost 5 bases, and 9 bases had no gene match. Germline V gene lookup returns CDR1 SEHNR and CDR2 FQNEAQ (reference sequence). CDR3 length: 15 amino acids. The CDR3, as DNA: TGTGCCAGCAGCCACGGTACAGGGGTTTCAGATACGCAGTATTTT. Its translation: CASSHGTGVSDTQYF.

The rearrangement links TRBV20-1 to TRBJ2-5; D uncertain. V lost 0 bases, J lost 6 bases, and 5 bases lay in between. The CDR3 contains 11 residues. Germline loops: CDR1 DFQATT, CDR2 SNEGSKA (reference sequence). CDR3 region: CSARDQKTQYF. CDR3 sequence (DNA): TGCAGTGCTAGAGATCAAAAGACCCAGTACTTC.

The genes are TRBV7-9 and TRBJ1-1; D might be TRBD1 (5 bases). There are 13 residues in the CDR3. V lost 4 bases, J lost 4 bases, and 10 bases lay in between. Germline lookup yields CDR1 SEHNR and CDR2 FQNEAQ (reference sequence). CDR3 nucleotide sequence: TGTGCCAGCAGCTCTTCCGGGGGCACTGAAGCTTTCTTT. Its translation: CASSSSGGTEAFF.

This chain uses TRBV7-2 with TRBJ1-6; 8 nucleotides agree with TRBD1. V shed 6 bases and J 7 bases; nucleotides not matched to a gene: 11. Germline loops: CDR1 SGHTA, CDR2 FQGNSA. The CDR3 is 16 amino acids. DNA for the CDR3: TGTGCCAGCAGTATTCGACCGGGACAGGACAATTCACCCCTCCACTTT. This translates into CASSIRPGQDNSPLHF.

The chain recombines TRBV10-3 with TRBJ2-1; no firm D call. CDR3 length equals 13 residues. CDR1 and CDR2 (germline): ENHRY, SYGVKD. V shed 3 bases and J shed 4 bases, with 7 bases lying between them. The CDR3 region is CAISDPRYNEQFF. The CDR3 DNA follows: TGTGCCATCAGTGACCCCAGGTACAATGAGCAGTTCTTC.

The chain is built from TRBV13 and TRBJ2-1; 7 nucleotides match TRBD2. Germline CDR1 and CDR2: PRHDT and FYEKMQ (reference sequence). There are 14 residues in the CDR3. Trimming cost V 3 bases and J 3 bases; bases outside gene matches: 2. In nucleotides, the CDR3 is TGTGCCAGCAGCTTGGGGAGGGGCTACAATGAGCAGTTCTTC. It yields the protein CASSLGRGYNEQFF. The full variable domain, with the rest looked up from reference TRBV13 and TRBJ2-1, is AAGVIQSPRHLIKEKRETATLKCYPIPRHDTVYWYQQGPGQDPQFLISFYEKMQSDKGSIPDRFSAQQFSDYHSELNMSSLELGDSALYFCASSLGRGYNEQFFGPGTRLTVL.

This clone was observed a single time. This chain connects TRBV5-8 to TRBJ1-4; TRBD1 is a possible D gene (5 bases). The V end was cut by 4 bases, the J end by 0 bases, with 10 bases between. The V gene's germline CDR1 is SGHTS and CDR2 YDEGEE. This CDR3 is built from 15 residues. The CDR3 here is CASSQQVSTNEKLFF. CDR3 nucleotide sequence: TGTGCCAGCAGCCAACAGGTGTCAACTAATGAAAAACTGTTTTTT.

The genes are TRBV19 and TRBJ2-3; D remains ambiguous. V was shortened by 1 base and J by 2 bases, with 22 bases between the two germline ends. This CDR3 has 19 amino acids. Germline V gene lookup returns CDR1 LNHDA and CDR2 SQIVND (reference sequence). CDR3 in amino acids: CASSIVFGLVKTYTDTQYF. CDR3 bases: TGTGCCAGTAGTATAGTATTCGGGCTAGTGAAAACCTACACAGATACGCAGTATTTT.

The V call is TRBV30, the J call TRBJ2-1; D remains unclear. Germline CDR1 reads GTSNPN; CDR2 reads SVGIG (reference sequence). This CDR3 has 13 amino acids. The V and J ends lost 2 bases and 6 bases respectively, with 11 bases between them. Here the CDR3 DNA reads TGTGCCTGGAGTCCCAGCAGGATCAATGAGCAGTTCTTC. It codes for CAWSPSRINEQFF.

CDR3 sequence: CASSQDGIGTGNSPLHF. The CDR3, as DNA: TGTGCCAGCAGCCAAGATGGTATTGGGACAGGGAATTCACCCCTCCACTTT. The gene calls are TRBV14 and TRBJ1-6; TRBD1 matches 9 bases. The CDR3 covers 17 residues. V lost 0 bases, J lost 7 bases, and 7 bases stayed unmatched. From germline, CDR1 is SGHDN and CDR2 FVKESK. The full variable domain, with the rest looked up from reference TRBV14 and TRBJ1-6, is EAGVTQFPSHSVIEKGQTVTLRCDPISGHDNLYWYRRVMGKEIKFLLHFVKESKQDESGMPNNRFLAERTGGTYSTLKVQPAELEDSGVYFCASSQDGIGTGNSPLHFGNGTRLTVT.

The CDR3 DNA reads as TGTGCCAGCAGCCAAATCATCCGACTAGCGGGGGTACGGAATGAGCAGTTCTTC. It codes for CASSQIIRLAGVRNEQFF. V and J are TRBV3-1 (or the pseudogene TRBV3-2) and TRBJ2-1; TRBD2 agrees at 12 bases. V was clipped by 2 bases and J by 7 bases; unmatched bases: 12. Germline CDR1 reads LGHDT; CDR2 reads YNNKEL (reference sequence). The CDR3 spans 18 residues.

The chain uses TRBV19 and TRBJ1-6, with 10 bases that match TRBD1. The V gene's germline CDR1 is LNHDA and CDR2 SQIVND (reference sequence). The CDR3 has 18 amino acids. V dropped 11 bases and J dropped 0; count of bases not matched to a gene: 13. The CDR3 DNA reads TGTGCCGGGGACAGGGGTTTATTATCCAGCTCCTATAATTCACCCCTCCACTTT. This sequence encodes CAGDRGLLSSSYNSPLHF.

The chain uses TRBV4-3 and TRBJ1-6; 7 positions match TRBD1. The germline V gene has CDR1 LGHNA and CDR2 YSLEER. With 0 bases clipped from V and 12 bases from J, the junction kept 8 bases outside the gene matches. There are 15 residues in the CDR3. In nucleotides, the CDR3 is TGCGCCAGCAGCCAAGAGCAGGGGGGCGGTGGACCCCTCCACTTT. It encodes CASSQEQGGGGPLHF.

The J gene is TRBJ1-1, the V gene TRBV19; D remains ambiguous. The CDR3 is made up of 13 amino acids. The V gene's germline CDR1 is LNHDA and CDR2 SQIVND (reference sequence). The germline V and J ends were trimmed by 5 bases and 2 bases, with 9 bases remaining between them. This CDR3 reads CASSRSSNTEAFF. CDR3 DNA: TGTGCCAGTAGTCGAAGCAGTAACACTGAAGCTTTCTTT. Full variable domain (rest looked up from reference TRBV19 and TRBJ1-1): DGGITQSPKYLFRKEGQNVTLSCEQNLNHDAMYWYRQDPGQGLRLIYYSQIVNDFQKGDIAEGYSVSREKKESFPLTVTSAQKNPTAFYLCASSRSSNTEAFFGQGTRLTVV.

The rearrangement joins TRBV10-2 to TRBJ2-4, with a tentative D call TRBD1 (5 bases). The length of the CDR3 is 16 residues. CDR1 WSHSY and CDR2 SAAADI come from the germline V gene. The V gene lost 3 bases and the J gene lost 5 bases, with 17 bases spanning the gap. The CDR3 region has the DNA TGCGCCAGCAGTGAACCCCCCCAGGGTCGCCAAAACATTCAGTACTTC. Its translation: CASSEPPQGRQNIQYF.

V gene TRBV29-1 combines with J gene TRBJ2-3; D gene uncertain. This CDR3 comprises 14 residues. Per the germline V gene, CDR1 is SQVTM and CDR2 is ANQGSEA. V lost 0 bases, J lost 15 bases, and 22 bases lay in between. CDR3 DNA: TGCAGCGTTGAAGATCCTCTCCCACCTCCCCGGCAATATTTT. It encodes CSVEDPLPPPRQYF.

J is TRBJ1-5 and V is TRBV9, with D possibly matching TRBD1 (6 bases). The CDR3 is 14 amino acids. V lost 3 bases and J 3 bases, leaving 10 bases between the germline ends. CDR1 SGDLS and CDR2 YYNGEE come from the germline V gene. The CDR3 coding sequence is TGTGCCAGCAGCGCGGACAGCTTCAATCAGCCCCAGCATTTT. It specifies CASSADSFNQPQHF. The full variable domain, rest sourced from reference TRBV9 and TRBJ1-5, is DSGVTQTPKHLITATGQRVTLRCSPRSGDLSVYWYQQSLDQGLQFLIQYYNGEERAKGNILERFSAQQFPDLHSELNLSSLELGDSALYFCASSADSFNQPQHFGDGTRLSIL.

The rearrangement joins TRBV7-2 to TRBJ1-6, with 9 bases identical to TRBD1. Germline values: CDR1 SGHTA, CDR2 FQGNSA. There are 16 residues in the CDR3. V lost 5 bases to trimming and J lost 10 bases; unmatched junction nucleotides: 12. The CDR3 spells CASSKQPGQGSSPLHF. In nucleotides, the CDR3 is TGTGCCAGCAGCAAACAACCGGGACAGGGAAGCTCACCCCTCCACTTT.

The chain uses TRBV6-1 and TRBJ1-2; D is undetermined. The CDR3 extends over 12 amino acids. The ends were cut back, 3 bases at V and 9 bases at J, with 11 bases in the middle. Germline V gene lookup returns CDR1 MNHNS and CDR2 SASEGT. CDR3 sequence (DNA): TGTGCCAGCAGTGAGCTTATCGACCGCTACACCTTC. Translating it yields CASSELIDRYTF.

The chain is built from TRBV19 and TRBJ1-6, with D unclear. This CDR3 is built from 13 residues. V was cut by 1 base and J by 6 bases, with 4 bases left in between. CDR1 LNHDA and CDR2 SQIVND come from the germline V gene (reference sequence). As DNA, the CDR3 is TGTGCCAGTAGTATAGGCCTTAATTCACCCCTCCACTTT. Translated, it gives CASSIGLNSPLHF.

Only one count was recorded for this clone. This chain links TRBV6-5 with TRBJ1-2, with 8 bases matching TRBD1. Trimming cost V 2 bases and J 4 bases; bases outside gene matches: 3. CDR3 length: 14 residues. From germline, CDR1 is MNHEY and CDR2 SVGAGI. CDR3 residues: CASSYGQGVYGYTF. CDR3 bases: TGTGCCAGCAGTTACGGACAGGGCGTCTATGGCTACACCTTC.

The chain employs TRBV7-9 and TRBJ2-1; D tentatively reads TRBD1 or TRBD2 (6 bases each). V was shortened by 1 base and J by 0 bases, with 13 bases between the two germline ends. CDR1 and CDR2 from the germline V gene are SEHNR and FQNEAQ (reference sequence). CDR3 length: 17 amino acids. The CDR3 spells CASSLVGGHYSYNEQFF. DNA of the CDR3: TGTGCCAGCAGCTTAGTGGGGGGACACTACTCCTACAATGAGCAGTTCTTC.

The chain joins TRBV5-1 to TRBJ2-6; a possible D gene is TRBD1 (6 bases). The CDR3 loop spans 16 amino acids. Germline V CDR1 and CDR2: SGHRS, YFSETQ. V dropped 4 bases and J dropped 4 bases, with 15 bases sitting between them. CDR3 in amino acids: CASSPITGTGANVLTF. In DNA, the CDR3 is TGCGCCAGCAGCCCCATAACAGGGACCGGGGCCAACGTCCTGACTTTC.

This chain joins TRBV27 and TRBJ2-1; 9 nucleotides align to TRBD1. CDR3 size: 16 residues. Trimming cost V 6 bases and J 4 bases; bases outside gene matches: 10. Germline V gene sequence: CDR1 MNHEY, CDR2 SMNVEV (reference sequence). The CDR3 sequence: CASSPGTGSVYNEQFF. CDR3 coding DNA: TGTGCCAGCAGCCCCGGGACAGGGAGCGTTTACAATGAGCAGTTCTTC.